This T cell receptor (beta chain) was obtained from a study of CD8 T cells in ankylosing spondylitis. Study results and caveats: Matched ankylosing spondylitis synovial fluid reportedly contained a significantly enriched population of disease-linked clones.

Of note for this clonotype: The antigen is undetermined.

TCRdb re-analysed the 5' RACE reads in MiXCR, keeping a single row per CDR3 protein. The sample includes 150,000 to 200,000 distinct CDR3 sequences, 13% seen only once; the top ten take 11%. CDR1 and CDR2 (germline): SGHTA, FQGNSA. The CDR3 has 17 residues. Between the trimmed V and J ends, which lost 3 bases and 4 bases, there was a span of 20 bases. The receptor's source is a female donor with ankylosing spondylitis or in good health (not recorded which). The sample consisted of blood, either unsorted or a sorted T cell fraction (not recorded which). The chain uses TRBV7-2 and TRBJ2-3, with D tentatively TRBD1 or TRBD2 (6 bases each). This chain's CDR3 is CASSLLFGGGGADTQYF. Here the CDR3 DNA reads TGTGCCAGCAGCTTGTTATTCGGCGGAGGGGGAGCAGATACGCAGTATTTT.